This TCR beta chain comes out of a study of OX40 agonist ivuxolimab in advanced cancers. Overall study context: The diagnoses of dose-escalation patients were hepatocellular carcinoma, melanoma, renal cell or head and neck cancer. At around 81% male, the cohort had a mean age of about 55 years, ranging from about 23 to 80. The study's findings and limits: At doses 0.1 to 3.0 mg/kg, CD4+ and CD8+ clones expanded.

In this sample, this clone turned up once. Its specificity is not known. The repertoire was sequenced with immunoSEQ multiplex PCR; TCRdb's copy has only in-frame clones and lacks some. The table lists tens of thousands of clones, around 80% of them singletons. This CDR3 comprises 15 residues. Germline CDR1 SGHRS, CDR2 YFSETQ. Trimming cost V 0 bases and J 3 bases, with 11 bases left between them. At cycle 4 day 1, cycle 7 day 1, and baseline, blood was sampled. The sample here was CD4+ or CD8+ T cells sorted from blood, taken in a trial of the OX40 agonist ivuxolimab. The rearrangement links TRBV5-1 to TRBJ2-3, with D perhaps TRBD2 (5 bases). The TCR comes from an adult with an advanced solid tumor such as melanoma, head and neck, liver or kidney cancer. The chain's CDR3 is CASSLDGGPTDTQYF. DNA of the CDR3: TGCGCCAGCAGCTTGGATGGAGGCCCGACAGATACGCAGTATTTT. The full variable domain, rest sourced from reference TRBV5-1 and TRBJ2-3, is KAGVTQTPRYLIKTRGQQVTLSCSPISGHRSVSWYQQTPGQGLQFLFEYFSETQRNKGNFPGRFSGRQFSNSRSEMNVSTLELGDSALYLCASSLDGGPTDTQYFGPGTRLTVL.